This T cell receptor (beta chain) was sequenced in a study of blood T cell repertoires in COVID-19. Background on the study: Sources were T cells, B-cell-depleted T cells, or PBMCs; the material itself was cDNA or gDNA.

Produced via immunoSEQ multiplex PCR; TCRdb's table is partial and in-frame only. Among nearly 200,000 clones listed, around four fifths were seen once. After removal of 7 bases from V and 3 bases from J, the junction contained 5 bases not matched to a gene. This CDR3 has 13 residues. CDR1 and CDR2 from the germline V gene are SGHDN and FVKESK. Source material: peripheral blood. The TCR originated in a woman aged 70 to 79 with active or convalescent COVID-19. The V gene is TRBV14, the J gene TRBJ1-1, with TRBD1 matching over 7 bases. For the CDR3, the DNA is TGTGCCAGCACCAGGGGGGCTTACACTGAAGCTTTCTTT. It specifies CASTRGAYTEAFF.